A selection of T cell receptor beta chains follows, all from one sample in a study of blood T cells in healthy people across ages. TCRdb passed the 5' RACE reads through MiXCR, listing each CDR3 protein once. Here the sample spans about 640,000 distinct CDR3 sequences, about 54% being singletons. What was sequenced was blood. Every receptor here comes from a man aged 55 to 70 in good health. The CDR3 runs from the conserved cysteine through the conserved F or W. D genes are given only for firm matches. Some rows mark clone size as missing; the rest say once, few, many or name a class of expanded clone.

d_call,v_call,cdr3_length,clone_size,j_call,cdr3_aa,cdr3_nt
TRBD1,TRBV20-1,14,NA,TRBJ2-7,CSAAPPGQTYEQYF,TGCAGTGCTGCCCCCCCGGGACAGACGTACGAGCAGTACTTC
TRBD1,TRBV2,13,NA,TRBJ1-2,CASSGQGLGGYTF,TGTGCCAGCAGCGGACAGGGCTTGGGTGGCTACACCTTC
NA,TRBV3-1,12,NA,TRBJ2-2,CASSQLTGELFF,TGTGCCAGCAGCCAATTAACCGGGGAGCTGTTTTTT
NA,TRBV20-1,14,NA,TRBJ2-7,CSARDPLGAYEQYF,TGCAGTGCTAGAGACCCGCTTGGCGCCTACGAGCAGTACTTC
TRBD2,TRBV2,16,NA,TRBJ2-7,CASSDPTSGYFYEQYF,TGTGCCAGCAGTGACCCGACTAGCGGCTACTTCTACGAGCAGTACTTC
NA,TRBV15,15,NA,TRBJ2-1,CATSRVPGAVDEQFF,TGTGCCACCAGCAGAGTACCCGGGGCCGTCGATGAGCAGTTCTTC
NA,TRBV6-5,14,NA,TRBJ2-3,CASSYWDSTDTQYF,TGTGCCAGCAGTTACTGGGACAGCACAGATACGCAGTATTTT
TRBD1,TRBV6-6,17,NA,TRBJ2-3,CASSRQGRVQRTDTQYF,TGTGCCAGCAGCAGACAGGGGCGGGTACAGCGCACAGATACGCAGTATTTT
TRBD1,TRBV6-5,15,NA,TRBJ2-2,CASSREGAVTGELFF,TGTGCCAGCAGCCGAGAGGGGGCCGTTACCGGGGAGCTGTTTTTT
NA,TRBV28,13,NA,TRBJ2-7,CASRVHSAYEQYF,TGTGCCAGCAGGGTGCATAGTGCCTACGAGCAGTACTTC
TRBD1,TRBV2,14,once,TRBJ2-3,CASSDLGQTDTQYF,TGTGCCAGCAGTGATCTGGGACAGACAGATACGCAGTATTTT
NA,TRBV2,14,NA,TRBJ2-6,CVSKGSTGANVLTF,TGTGTCAGCAAGGGCAGTACTGGGGCCAACGTCCTGACTTTC
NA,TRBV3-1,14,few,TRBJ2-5,CASSQDEGSETQYF,TGTGCCAGCAGCCAAGATGAGGGCAGTGAGACCCAGTACTTC
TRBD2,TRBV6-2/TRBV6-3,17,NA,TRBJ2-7,CASSYSRTSGGFYEQYF,TGTGCCAGCAGTTACTCAAGGACTAGCGGGGGATTCTACGAGCAGTACTTC
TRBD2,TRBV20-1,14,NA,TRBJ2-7,CSARRGETSYEQYF,TGCAGTGCCCGTCGGGGGGAGACCTCCTACGAGCAGTACTTC
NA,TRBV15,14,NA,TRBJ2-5,CATSREAAKETQYF,TGTGCCACCAGCAGAGAAGCGGCTAAAGAGACCCAGTACTTC
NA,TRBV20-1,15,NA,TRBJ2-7,CSARDVSLGPYEQYF,TGCAGTGCTAGAGATGTGTCACTAGGACCCTACGAGCAGTACTTC
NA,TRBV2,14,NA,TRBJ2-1,CASSVESQGNEQFF,TGTGCCAGCAGTGTGGAGAGCCAAGGCAATGAGCAGTTCTTC
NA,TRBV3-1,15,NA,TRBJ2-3,CASSQGDSSTDTQYF,TGTGCCAGCAGCCAAGGGGATTCTAGCACAGATACGCAGTATTTT
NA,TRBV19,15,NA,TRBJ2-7,CASSKGGQRSYEQYF,TGTGCCAGTAGTAAGGGGGGACAGAGATCCTACGAGCAGTACTTC
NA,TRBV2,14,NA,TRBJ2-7,CASSGFGAPETQYF,TGTGCCAGCAGTGGTTTCGGGGCGCCGGAGACCCAGTACTTT
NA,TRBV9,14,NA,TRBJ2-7,CASSTSGFSYEQYF,TGTGCCAGCAGCACCTCCGGTTTCTCCTACGAGCAGTACTTC
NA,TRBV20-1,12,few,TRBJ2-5,CSATPSQETQYF,TGCAGTGCTACTCCCAGCCAAGAGACCCAGTACTTC
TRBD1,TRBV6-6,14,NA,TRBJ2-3,CASSYPGGSDTQYF,TGTGCCAGCAGTTACCCAGGGGGCTCGGATACGCAGTATTTT
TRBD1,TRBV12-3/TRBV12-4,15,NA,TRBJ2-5,CASSSGTVAQETQYF,TGTGCCAGCAGTTCCGGGACAGTAGCTCAAGAGACCCAGTACTTC
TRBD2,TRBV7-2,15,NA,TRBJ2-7,CASSLARGGVYEQYF,TGTGCCAGCAGCTTAGCCCGGGGAGGGGTCTACGAGCAGTACTTC
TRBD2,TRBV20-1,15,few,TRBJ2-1,CSAADRGVGVDEQFF,TGCAGTGCCGCCGACCGGGGGGTAGGAGTGGATGAGCAGTTCTTC
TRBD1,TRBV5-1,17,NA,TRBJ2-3,CASSFNYGQGSTDTQYF,TGCGCCAGCAGCTTCAATTACGGACAGGGGTCCACAGATACGCAGTATTTT
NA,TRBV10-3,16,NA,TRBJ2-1,CAISVAMGLTGNEQFF,TGTGCCATCAGTGTGGCCATGGGACTCACTGGAAATGAGCAGTTCTTC
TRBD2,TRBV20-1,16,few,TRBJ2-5,CSATRTSGAVQETQYF,TGCAGTGCTACCCGGACTAGCGGGGCCGTACAAGAGACCCAGTACTTC
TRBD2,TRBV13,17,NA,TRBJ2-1,CASSLDPGLAGSNEQFF,TGTGCCAGCAGCTTAGACCCGGGACTAGCGGGGAGCAATGAGCAGTTCTTC
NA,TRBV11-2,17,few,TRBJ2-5,CASSLGPVRGGQETQYF,TGTGCCAGCAGCTTAGGTCCCGTACGTGGGGGGCAAGAGACCCAGTACTTC
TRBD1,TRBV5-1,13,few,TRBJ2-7,CASSPGQVVEQYF,TGCGCCAGCAGCCCGGGACAGGTGGTTGAGCAGTACTTC
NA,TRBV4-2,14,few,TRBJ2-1,CASSQDRENYEQFF,TGTGCCAGCAGCCAAGATCGGGAGAACTATGAGCAGTTCTTC
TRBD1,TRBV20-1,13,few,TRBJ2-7,CSVPGQGEYEQYF,TGCAGTGTCCCGGGACAGGGAGAGTACGAGCAGTACTTC
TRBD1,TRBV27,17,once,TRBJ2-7,CASSLSGGQGSSYEQYF,TGTGCCAGCAGTTTATCGGGTGGACAGGGGAGCTCCTACGAGCAGTACTTC
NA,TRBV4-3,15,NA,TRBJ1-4,CASSPGGLTNEKLFF,TGCGCCAGCAGCCCTGGCGGGCTAACTAATGAAAAACTGTTTTTT
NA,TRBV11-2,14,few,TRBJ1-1,CASSLVGVNTEAFF,TGTGCCAGCAGCTTAGTTGGGGTGAACACTGAAGCTTTCTTT
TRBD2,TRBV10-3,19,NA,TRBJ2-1,CAIMGRGTAEVSSYNEQFF,TGTGCCATCATGGGGAGGGGTACGGCCGAAGTAAGCTCCTACAATGAGCAGTTCTTC
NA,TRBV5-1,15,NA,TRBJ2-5,CASSLGTGGPETQYF,TGCGCCAGCAGCTTGGGAACAGGAGGACCGGAGACCCAGTACTTC
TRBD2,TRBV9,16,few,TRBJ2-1,CASSVVGLAGGNEQFF,TGTGCCAGCAGCGTAGTAGGGCTAGCGGGGGGAAATGAGCAGTTCTTC
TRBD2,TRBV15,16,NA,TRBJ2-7,CATSRGGLAGGYEQYF,TGTGCCACCAGCAGAGGAGGACTAGCGGGGGGTTACGAGCAGTACTTC
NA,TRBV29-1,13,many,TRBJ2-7,CSVGLDAPREQYF,TGCAGCGTTGGGTTGGACGCGCCCCGGGAGCAGTACTTC
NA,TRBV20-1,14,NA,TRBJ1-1,CSARGGTMNTEAFF,TGCAGTGCTAGAGGGGGGACAATGAACACTGAAGCTTTCTTT
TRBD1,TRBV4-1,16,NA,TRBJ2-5,CASSQPKDRVEETQYF,TGCGCCAGCAGCCAACCTAAGGACAGGGTGGAAGAGACCCAGTACTTC
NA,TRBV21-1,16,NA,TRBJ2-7,CASGKGGQIDSYEQYF,TGTGCCAGCGGCAAAGGGGGACAGATTGACTCCTACGAGCAGTACTTC
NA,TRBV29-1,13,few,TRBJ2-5,CSVRQAGAETQYF,TGCAGCGTCAGACAGGCGGGGGCAGAGACCCAGTACTTC
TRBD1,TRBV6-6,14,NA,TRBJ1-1,CASSPDREGVEAFF,TGTGCCAGCAGCCCTGACAGGGAGGGGGTTGAAGCTTTCTTT
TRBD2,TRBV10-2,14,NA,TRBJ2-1,CASRGTSGGEEQFF,TGCGCCAGCAGGGGGACTAGCGGGGGGGAAGAGCAGTTCTTC
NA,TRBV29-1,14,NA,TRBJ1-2,CSVEDGHRVGGYTF,TGCAGCGTTGAAGATGGGCACAGGGTGGGTGGCTACACCTTC